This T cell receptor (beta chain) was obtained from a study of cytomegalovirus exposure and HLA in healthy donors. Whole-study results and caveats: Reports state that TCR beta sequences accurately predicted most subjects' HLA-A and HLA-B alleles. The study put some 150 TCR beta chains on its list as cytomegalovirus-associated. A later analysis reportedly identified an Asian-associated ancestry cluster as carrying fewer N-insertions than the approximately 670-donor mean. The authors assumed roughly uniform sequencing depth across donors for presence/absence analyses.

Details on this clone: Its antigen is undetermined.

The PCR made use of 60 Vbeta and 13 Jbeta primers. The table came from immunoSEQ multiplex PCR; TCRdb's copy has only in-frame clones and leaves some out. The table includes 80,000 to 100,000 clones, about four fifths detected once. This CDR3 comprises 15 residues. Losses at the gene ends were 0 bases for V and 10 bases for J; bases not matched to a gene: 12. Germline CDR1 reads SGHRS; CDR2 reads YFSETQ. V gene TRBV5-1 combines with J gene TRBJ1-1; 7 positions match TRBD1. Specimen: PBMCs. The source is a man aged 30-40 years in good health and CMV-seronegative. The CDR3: CASSLESVRGRGAFF. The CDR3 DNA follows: TGCGCCAGCAGCTTGGAGTCTGTGAGGGGGCGAGGAGCTTTCTTT.